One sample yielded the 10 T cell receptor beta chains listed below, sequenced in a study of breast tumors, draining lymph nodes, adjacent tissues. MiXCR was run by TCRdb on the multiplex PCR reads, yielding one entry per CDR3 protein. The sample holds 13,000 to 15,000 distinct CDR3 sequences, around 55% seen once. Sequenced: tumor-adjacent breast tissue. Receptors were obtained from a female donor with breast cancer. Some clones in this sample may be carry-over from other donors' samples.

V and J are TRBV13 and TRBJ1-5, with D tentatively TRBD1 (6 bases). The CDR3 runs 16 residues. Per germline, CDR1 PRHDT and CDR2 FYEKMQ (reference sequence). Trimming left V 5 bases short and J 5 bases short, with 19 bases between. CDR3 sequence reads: CASSEEGVAGDQPQHF. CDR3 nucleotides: TGTGCCAGCAGCGAAGAGGGGGTAGCAGGAGATCAGCCCCAGCATTTT. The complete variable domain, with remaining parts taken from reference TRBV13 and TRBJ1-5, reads AAGVIQSPRHLIKEKRETATLKCYPIPRHDTVYWYQQGPGQDPQFLISFYEKMQSDKGSIPDRFSAQQFSDYHSELNMSSLELGDSALYFCASSEEGVAGDQPQHFGDGTRLSIL.

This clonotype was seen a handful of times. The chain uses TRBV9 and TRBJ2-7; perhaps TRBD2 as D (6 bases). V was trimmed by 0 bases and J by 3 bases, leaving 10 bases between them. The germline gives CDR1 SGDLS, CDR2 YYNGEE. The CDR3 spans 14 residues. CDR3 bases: TGTGCCAGCAGCGTAGGGTCCGGGGGCTACGAGCAGTACTTC. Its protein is CASSVGSGGYEQYF.

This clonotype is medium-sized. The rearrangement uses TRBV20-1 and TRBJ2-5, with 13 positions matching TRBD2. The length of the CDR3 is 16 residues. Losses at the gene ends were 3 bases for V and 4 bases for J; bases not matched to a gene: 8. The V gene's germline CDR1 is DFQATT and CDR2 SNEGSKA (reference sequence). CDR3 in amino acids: CSASVGLAGMRETQYF. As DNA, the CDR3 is TGCAGTGCTAGTGTGGGACTAGCGGGAATGAGAGAGACCCAGTACTTC.

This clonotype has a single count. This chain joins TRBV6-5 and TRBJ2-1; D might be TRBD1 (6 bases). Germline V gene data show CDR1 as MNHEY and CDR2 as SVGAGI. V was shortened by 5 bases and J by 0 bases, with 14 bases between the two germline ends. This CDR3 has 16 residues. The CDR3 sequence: CASSQTWDISYNEQFF. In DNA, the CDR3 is TGTGCCAGCAGTCAGACGTGGGACATCTCCTACAATGAGCAGTTCTTC.

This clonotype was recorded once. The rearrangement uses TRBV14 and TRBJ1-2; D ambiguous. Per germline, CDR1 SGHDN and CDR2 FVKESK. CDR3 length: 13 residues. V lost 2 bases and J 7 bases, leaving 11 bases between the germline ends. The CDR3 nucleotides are TGTGCCAGCAGCCAAAGCGGTAGTGGTGGCTACACCTTC. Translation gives CASSQSGSGGYTF.

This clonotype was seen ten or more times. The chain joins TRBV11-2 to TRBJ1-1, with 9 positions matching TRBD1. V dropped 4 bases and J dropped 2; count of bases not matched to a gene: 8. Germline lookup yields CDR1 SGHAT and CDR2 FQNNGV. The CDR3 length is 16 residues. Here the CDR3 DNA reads TGTGCCAGCAGCTCTCTCCGGACAGGGGCCAACACTGAAGCTTTCTTT. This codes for CASSSLRTGANTEAFF.

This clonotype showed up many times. Written as DNA, the CDR3 is TGTGCCAGCACCGGAGCCACCAAAGGGACCCAGTACTTC. This encodes CASTGATKGTQYF. The chain couples TRBV2 to TRBJ2-5; the D is unclear. Germline V gives CDR1 SNHLY, CDR2 FYNNEI. V lost 7 bases and J lost 7, with 16 bases in between. CDR3 length: 13 amino acids.

The CDR3: CASSPYSNQPQHF. CDR3 DNA sequence: TGTGCCAGCAGCCCCTATAGCAATCAGCCCCAGCATTTT. This sequence joins TRBV12-3 or TRBV12-4 and TRBJ1-5; D remains ambiguous. The V and J ends lost 6 bases and 0 bases respectively, with 6 bases between them. The CDR3 consists of 13 residues.

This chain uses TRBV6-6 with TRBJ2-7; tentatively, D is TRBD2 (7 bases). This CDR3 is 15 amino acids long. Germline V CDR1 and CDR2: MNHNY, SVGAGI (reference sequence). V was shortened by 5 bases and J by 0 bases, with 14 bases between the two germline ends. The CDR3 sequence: CASSPPRGGSYEQYF. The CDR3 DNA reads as TGTGCCAGCAGTCCCCCGAGGGGGGGCTCCTACGAGCAGTACTTC.

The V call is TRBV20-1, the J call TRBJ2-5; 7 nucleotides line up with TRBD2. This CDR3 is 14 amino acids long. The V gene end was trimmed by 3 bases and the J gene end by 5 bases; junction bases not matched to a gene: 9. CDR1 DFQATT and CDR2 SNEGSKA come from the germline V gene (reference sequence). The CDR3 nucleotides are TGCAGTGCTAGTTCGCGGGGGAGGCGTGAGACCCAGTACTTC. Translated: CSASSRGRRETQYF.